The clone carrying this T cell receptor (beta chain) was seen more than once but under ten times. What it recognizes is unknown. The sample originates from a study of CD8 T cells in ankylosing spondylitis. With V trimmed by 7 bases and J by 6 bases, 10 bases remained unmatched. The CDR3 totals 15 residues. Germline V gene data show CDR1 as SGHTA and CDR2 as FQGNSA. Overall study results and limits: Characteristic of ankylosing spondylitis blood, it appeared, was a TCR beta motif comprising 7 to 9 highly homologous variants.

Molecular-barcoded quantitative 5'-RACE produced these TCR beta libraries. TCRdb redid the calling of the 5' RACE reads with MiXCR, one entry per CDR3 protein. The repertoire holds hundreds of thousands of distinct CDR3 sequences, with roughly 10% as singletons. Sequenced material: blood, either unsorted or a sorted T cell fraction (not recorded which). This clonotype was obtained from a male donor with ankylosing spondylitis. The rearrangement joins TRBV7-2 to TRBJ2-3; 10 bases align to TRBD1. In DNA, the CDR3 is TGTGCCAGCACCCGGGACAGGGGAGGGTCTGATACGCAGTATTTT. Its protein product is CASTRDRGGSDTQYF.